The 26 T cell receptor beta chains below come from one sample, sequenced in a study of PD-L1 blockade in urothelial cancer. Only in-frame clones appear in the TCRdb table, and some are missing; sequencing was by immunoSEQ multiplex PCR. The sample records some 97,000 clones, roughly nine tenths being singletons. The sequencing here drew on PBMCs, taken around atezolizumab (anti-PD-L1) treatment. These receptors all stem from a woman of 80 years or more with urothelial cancer.

This clone was recorded only once. CDR3 sequence (DNA): TGTGCCTGGACCTCAGCGGCCAATGAGCAGTTCTTC. Protein sequence: CAWTSAANEQFF. This chain links TRBV30 with TRBJ2-1; D might be TRBD2 (5 bases). CDR1 is GTSNPN and CDR2 is SVGIG in the germline V gene (reference sequence). The CDR3 has 12 amino acids. V was trimmed by 4 bases and J by 6 bases, leaving 10 bases between them.

This clone is a singleton in its sample. The chain is built from TRBV7-9 and TRBJ2-3; D perhaps matches TRBD2 (5 bases). The CDR3 contains 16 residues. Trimming shortened V by 5 bases and J by 2 bases, and 17 bases separated the two germline ends. CDR1 and CDR2 from the germline V gene are SEHNR and FQNEAQ (reference sequence). CDR3 protein: CASSPPGGGNTDTQYF. The CDR3 nucleotides are TGTGCCAGCAGCCCACCCGGAGGCGGAAACACAGATACGCAGTATTTT.

The V gene is TRBV6-5, the J gene TRBJ1-4; D is unresolved. V shed 3 bases and J shed 7 bases, with 18 bases lying between them. Per germline, CDR1 MNHEY and CDR2 SVGAGI. There are 16 residues in the CDR3. As DNA, the CDR3 is TGTGCCAGCAGTTATAGTTGGACGGCGGGCTCTGAAAAACTGTTTTTT. As protein: CASSYSWTAGSEKLFF.

The rearrangement joins TRBV11-2 to TRBJ2-1; 9 bases are a match to TRBD1. Per the germline V gene, CDR1 is SGHAT and CDR2 is FQNNGV. The trim removed 5 bases at V and 8 bases at J, leaving 7 bases unmatched. The CDR3 runs to 14 residues. CDR3 amino acids: CASSPGQGGHEQFF. DNA for the CDR3: TGTGCCAGCAGCCCGGGACAGGGTGGTCATGAGCAGTTCTTC.

J is TRBJ2-5 and V is TRBV4-2; maybe TRBD2 (5 bases). Germline V gene lookup returns CDR1 LGHNA and CDR2 YNFKEQ. This CDR3 has 17 amino acids. V gave up 1 base and J gave up 1 base, with 16 bases separating them. Here the CDR3 reads CASSQALFGDGQETQYF. CDR3 DNA: TGTGCCAGCAGCCAAGCCCTCTTCGGGGATGGCCAAGAGACCCAGTACTTC.

The chain combines TRBV5-8 with TRBJ2-2; D may be TRBD1 (6 bases). The V and J ends lost 4 bases and 3 bases respectively, with 16 bases between them. The CDR3 sequence is 16 residues long. Per germline, CDR1 SGHTS and CDR2 YDEGEE. The CDR3 sequence is CASSEYRARDTGELFF. The CDR3 DNA reads TGTGCCAGCAGCGAATACAGGGCCAGGGACACCGGGGAGCTGTTTTTT.

In this sample, this clone turned up once. This sequence joins TRBV10-3 and TRBJ2-7, with 12 nucleotides matching TRBD2. Germline CDR1 and CDR2: ENHRY and SYGVKD. The CDR3 extends over 18 amino acids. J gave up 5 bases and V 3 bases, and 14 bases lay outside the gene matches. CDR3 sequence reads: CAISESLAGGPGKDEQYF. CDR3 nucleotides: TGTGCCATCAGTGAAAGCCTAGCGGGAGGGCCGGGGAAGGACGAGCAGTACTTC.

The chain has TRBV19 and TRBJ2-2; D is ambiguous. The CDR3 loop spans 12 amino acids. With 7 bases removed from V and 3 bases from J, the gap between germline ends came to 6 bases. In germline, CDR1 is LNHDA, CDR2 SQIVND (reference sequence). CDR3: CASMSHTGELFF. The CDR3 DNA sequence: TGTGCCAGTATGAGCCACACCGGGGAGCTGTTTTTT. Combining the CDR3 with reference TRBV19 and TRBJ2-2 gives the whole variable domain DGGITQSPKYLFRKEGQNVTLSCEQNLNHDAMYWYRQDPGQGLRLIYYSQIVNDFQKGDIAEGYSVSREKKESFPLTVTSAQKNPTAFYLCASMSHTGELFFGEGSRLTVL.

The V gene is TRBV4-2, the J gene TRBJ1-5, with 7 bases that match TRBD1. V shed 1 base and J 3 bases; nucleotides not matched to a gene: 9. Germline lookup yields CDR1 LGHNA and CDR2 YNFKEQ. The CDR3 is made up of 17 amino acids. The chain's CDR3 is CASSQALDRAVNQPQHF. For the CDR3, the DNA is TGTGCCAGCAGCCAAGCCCTAGACAGGGCGGTCAATCAGCCCCAGCATTTT.

The chain has TRBV5-1 and TRBJ1-2; 9 nucleotides match TRBD1. The V and J ends lost 3 bases and 6 bases, in that order; junction bases with no gene match: 6. Germline V gene lookup returns CDR1 SGHRS and CDR2 YFSETQ. This CDR3 comprises 14 residues. CDR3 region: CASSSGTGKNGYTF. Written as DNA, the CDR3 is TGCGCCAGCAGCTCCGGGACAGGGAAGAATGGCTACACCTTC.

The rearrangement joins TRBV5-1 to TRBJ2-7; TRBD2 aligns across 9 bases. After removal of 0 bases from V and 2 bases from J, the junction contained 9 bases not matched to a gene. The CDR3 length is 17 residues. Germline V gene data show CDR1 as SGHRS and CDR2 as YFSETQ. In nucleotides, the CDR3 is TGCGCCAGCAGCTTGGAAACCCCTAGCGGGATACCCTACGAGCAGTACTTC. It encodes CASSLETPSGIPYEQYF.

V gene TRBV29-1 combines with J gene TRBJ2-3, with a weak D call TRBD1 (5 bases). There are 14 residues in the CDR3. CDR1 and CDR2 (germline): SQVTM, ANQGSEA. Trimming cost V 1 base and J 3 bases, with 11 bases left between them. The CDR3 bases are TGCAGCGTTGAAGGGGCCAGGGCGACAGATACGCAGTATTTT. It yields the protein CSVEGARATDTQYF.

This rearrangement joins TRBV19 to TRBJ2-1; D unresolved. Germline V CDR1 and CDR2: LNHDA, SQIVND (reference sequence). The CDR3 loop spans 14 amino acids. V lost 1 base to trimming and J lost 4 bases, with 8 bases between them. The CDR3 sequence is CASSIGSQYNEQFF. The CDR3 DNA reads TGTGCCAGTAGTATAGGGTCCCAGTACAATGAGCAGTTCTTC.

The gene calls are TRBV19 and TRBJ1-5; weak D call: TRBD1 (5 bases). Germline V gene sequence: CDR1 LNHDA, CDR2 SQIVND (reference sequence). There are 14 residues in the CDR3. The V end lost 4 bases, the J end lost 7 bases, and 14 bases lay between the germline ends. The CDR3 coding sequence is TGTGCCAGTAGTAAGCAGGGTCTCTGGCAGCCCCAGCATTTT. Translation gives CASSKQGLWQPQHF.

Only a few counts were recorded for this clone. V gene TRBV18 combines with J gene TRBJ2-7, with 11 bases identical to TRBD2. Losses at the gene ends were 2 bases for V and 5 bases for J; bases not matched to a gene: 5. The germline V gene has CDR1 KGHSH and CDR2 LQKENI. The CDR3 runs to 15 residues. This CDR3 is CASSPSTSGSHEQYF. The CDR3 region has the DNA TGTGCCAGCTCACCATCCACTAGCGGGAGCCACGAGCAGTACTTC. Filled out from reference TRBV18 and TRBJ2-7, the complete variable domain reads NAGVMQNPRHLVRRRGQEARLRCSPMKGHSHVYWYRQLPEEGLKFMVYLQKENIIDESGMPKERFSAEFPKEGPSILRIQQVVRGDSAAYFCASSPSTSGSHEQYFGPGTRLTVT.

This chain links TRBV7-9 with TRBJ1-2; possibly TRBD1 for D (6 bases). The germline V gene has CDR1 SEHNR and CDR2 FQNEAQ (reference sequence). The CDR3 spans 14 residues. V was cut by 4 bases and J by 8 bases, with 17 bases left in between. CDR3 in amino acids: CASSSPLGAWGYTF. CDR3 sequence (DNA): TGTGCCAGCAGCTCCCCTTTGGGGGCCTGGGGCTACACCTTC.

The rearrangement uses TRBV27 and TRBJ2-3; D remains ambiguous. The germline V gene has CDR1 MNHEY and CDR2 SMNVEV (reference sequence). Deletions cut 4 bases from V and 5 bases from J, with 13 bases between. The CDR3 extends over 14 amino acids. CDR3 in DNA: TGTGCCAGCAGTTCTACCTCACACAGAGATACGCAGTATTTT. It specifies CASSSTSHRDTQYF.

The chain has TRBV28 and TRBJ1-1; no clear D. V shed 6 bases and J shed 2 bases, with 7 bases lying between them. The CDR3 length is 12 residues. Germline-derived CDR1 and CDR2 are MDHEN and SYDVKM. The CDR3: CASSSGNTEAFF. In DNA form, the CDR3 reads TGTGCCAGCAGCTCGGGTAACACTGAAGCTTTCTTT.

The chain couples TRBV11-2 to TRBJ1-3; 7 positions match TRBD1. Germline assignment: CDR1 SGHAT and CDR2 FQNNGV. The CDR3 is made up of 15 amino acids. J gave up 4 bases and V 5 bases, and 8 bases lay outside the gene matches. CDR3: CASSAPRTGGNTIYF. Written as DNA, the CDR3 is TGTGCCAGCAGCGCCCCCCGGACAGGCGGAAACACCATATATTTT.

The J gene is TRBJ1-2, the V gene TRBV5-4, with TRBD1 matching over 8 bases. This CDR3 region has 14 residues. Germline V gene sequence: CDR1 SGHNT, CDR2 YYREEE (reference sequence). Losses at the gene ends were 2 bases for V and 5 bases for J; bases not matched to a gene: 5. CDR3 protein: CASSFDRGVYGYTF. As DNA, the CDR3 is TGTGCCAGCAGCTTCGACAGGGGAGTTTATGGCTACACCTTC.

The chain links TRBV7-9 to TRBJ2-7; 7 bases are shared with TRBD1. CDR1 and CDR2 (germline): SEHNR, FQNEAQ (reference sequence). CDR3 length: 11 residues. Germline trimming cut 9 bases from V and 6 bases from J; bases unmatched to any gene: 5. The CDR3 region has the DNA TGTGCCAGTGGACCAGGGGGCGAGCAGTACTTC. Translating it yields CASGPGGEQYF.

This clone was found once. This chain connects TRBV7-9 to TRBJ1-1; TRBD1 might be the D (5 bases). This CDR3 contains 14 residues. The V end was cut by 1 base, the J end by 5 bases, with 11 bases between. The germline V gene has CDR1 SEHNR and CDR2 FQNEAQ (reference sequence). In nucleotides, the CDR3 is TGTGCCAGCAGCTTAGGTGCTCAGGGAACTGAAGCTTTCTTT. Translating gives CASSLGAQGTEAFF.

The rearrangement uses TRBV10-2 and TRBJ1-1; 8 bases agree with TRBD1. Germline lookup yields CDR1 WSHSY and CDR2 SAAADI. The CDR3 extends over 15 amino acids. With 2 bases clipped from V and 5 bases from J, the junction kept 7 bases outside the gene matches. CDR3 DNA sequence: TGCGCCAGCAGTGAGGGCAGGGGGCGGGGAACTGAAGCTTTCTTT. As protein: CASSEGRGRGTEAFF.

The CDR3 DNA is TGTGCCAGCAATCAGGGGTCGAGGGCCAACGTCCTGACTTTC. Translated, it gives CASNQGSRANVLTF. The genes are TRBV2 and TRBJ2-6; D may be TRBD1 (6 bases). V was shortened by 7 bases and J by 5 bases, with 12 bases between the two germline ends. Germline assignment: CDR1 SNHLY and CDR2 FYNNEI. This CDR3 is 14 amino acids long. Full variable domain (remainder filled in from reference TRBV2 and TRBJ2-6): EPEVTQTPSHQVTQMGQEVILRCVPISNHLYFYWYRQILGQKVEFLVSFYNNEISEKSEIFDDQFSVERPDGSNFTLKIRSTKLEDSAMYFCASNQGSRANVLTFGAGSRLTVL.

J is TRBJ1-2 and V is TRBV5-6; D not resolved. The CDR3 has 12 amino acids. In germline, CDR1 is SGHDT, CDR2 YYEEEE. V lost 0 bases and J lost 6, with 6 bases in between. The chain's CDR3 is CASSLAVDGYTF. CDR3 sequence (DNA): TGTGCCAGCAGCTTGGCGGTTGATGGCTACACCTTC.

This chain connects TRBV15 to TRBJ2-7; D is uncertain. The CDR3 has 13 amino acids. Trimming took 0 bases from V and 2 from J, leaving 5 bases between them. Germline lookup yields CDR1 LNHNV and CDR2 YYDKDF (reference sequence). The CDR3 nucleotides read TGTGCCACCAGCAGAGATCCCGCCTACGAGCAGTACTTC. This sequence encodes CATSRDPAYEQYF.